The sequence of this T cell receptor beta chain was determined in a study of cytomegalovirus exposure and HLA in healthy donors. Primers included in the PCR were 60 Vbeta and 13 Jbeta primers. TCRdb's copy holds only in-frame clones and misses some; the assay was immunoSEQ multiplex PCR. Found here are roughly 120,000 clones, approximately 80% of them singletons; the top ten hold about 4.9%. There are 15 residues in the CDR3. CDR1 is MNHNS, CDR2 SASEGT, per germline. V gave up 3 bases and J gave up 2 bases, with 13 bases separating them. Sample: PBMCs. The chain links TRBV6-1 to TRBJ1-1; D possibly corresponds to TRBD1 (6 bases). The clonotype originates from a man aged 50 to 60 in good health and CMV-seropositive. CDR3 sequence (DNA): TGTGCCAGCAGTGACTACGGACAGCCCAACACTGAAGCTTTCTTT. Translation gives CASSDYGQPNTEAFF.